The entry below gives a single T cell receptor beta chain sequence along with its context. Which antigen it targets is not known. No clone much larger than this one lies a single base away; base qualities are absent. The data were taken from a study of beta chain features in type 1 diabetes (dated by TCRdb to 2016 to 2019). Regarding the study in general: Mean age, gender distribution, total cell number and subset yield did not differ between patients and healthy donors. Across all samples, about 110 million sorted cells were examined, and cell number per subset correlated strongly with RNA yield. In the study, recently diagnosed type 1 diabetes patients and matched healthy donors were compared on the TCRB repertoires of their sorted circulating CD4+ T cell subsets. Whereas all 28 donors provided naive and central memory subsets, regulatory and stem cell-like memory subsets were isolated from just 8 patients and roughly 8 healthy donors.

Based on the germline V gene, the CDR1 and CDR2 sequences are MGHRA and YSYEKL. Measured from the cysteine to the phenylalanine, the CDR3 is 17 residues long. The DNA shown is the 51-base CDR3, in frame from base 1. The junction shows trimming of 3 bases on V and 0 bases on J, and the gene matches do not reach 9 bases of it. The High Capacity cDNA Reverse Transcription Kit was used to reverse transcribe all of the isolated RNA, meaning that expressed TCRB transcripts were what got sequenced. Deep immunoSEQ sequencing was applied to naive, central memory and regulatory T cell samples, giving an average of roughly 3.5 million total reads per sample. After sorted cells were lysed in RLT buffer, RNA was extracted with DNase-treated RNeasy Micro or Mini kits, with the choice depending on cell number. To prevent cross-contamination, every cell subset was processed on its own, while patient and healthy donor samples were processed together. Using the immunoSEQ multiplex PCR, TCRB sequences were amplified from cDNA into 87-bp fragments spanning the CDR3 region. Amplicons were sequenced on the Illumina HiSeq platform. As for how the authors treated the data: PCR bias was corrected computationally using synthetic template baselines, and reads within Hamming distance 2 were collapsed, with unmergeable singletons discarded. Reads were aligned to IMGT to assign V, D and J genes, CDR3 length, and insertions or deletions at six rearrangement sites. Within each subset, clonotype counts were normalized to sorted cell number, and only after that were true diversity and Gini coefficients computed with the tcR R package. The overlap coefficient, calculated on TCRB nucleotide sequences, was used to measure repertoire sharing. Out-of-frame TCRB sequences from naive cells were analyzed to stand in for the pre-selection repertoire. In its TCRdb copy, this immuneACCESS table keeps in-frame sequences only and misses some clones. Where compared with another copy, unresolved V genes explain less than half of these, and the others have no known cause. V and J calls and clone size are given by that table; D and trimming were obtained from the DNA. This sample holds a few hundred thousand clones; less than 20% were observed only once. The top ten constitute around 0.044% of the sample.

Each donor gave one peripheral blood draw, averaging about 120 mL, which was collected into heparinised tubes. A BD FACSAria II and a panel including CD45RO, CCR7, CD25, CD127, CD95 and CD27 were used to sort naive, central memory, regulatory and stem cell-like memory CD4+ T cells. All sorted populations exceeded 98% purity. PBMCs were isolated right away by Lymphoprep density gradient centrifugation and were stained directly, without culture. So that batch effects would be minimized, each experiment stained and sorted samples in pairs, pairing one healthy donor with one patient. Overall results and qualifications from the work: Fewer insertions and more nucleotide deletions at VDJ recombination sites were observed in patients with type 1 diabetes, implying thymic rearrangement abnormalities. Because cDNA was sequenced instead of genomic DNA, highly expressing activated cells could be over-represented, though the groups showed no difference in activation or CD3 levels. The naive, central memory and regulatory TCRB repertoires appeared to resemble one another more closely among patients than among healthy donors. A moderate but significant shortening of TCRB CDR3 length was observed in type 1 diabetes patients in all four CD4+ subsets. PCR might favor shorter templates, but patient and control samples were amplified and corrected together, so any skew would affect both groups equally. Because small numbers of individuals were included in the HLA sub-analyses, any influence of HLA type on TCRB rearrangement was left unresolved.

The rearrangement combines TRBV4-1 with TRBJ2-3; 7 bases in the junction line up with TRBD2. The TCR sequence derives from a woman aged 18-29 years in good health. Sequencing used naive CD4+ T cells from blood. In the paper's terms, the cell subset or site label means: true naive CD4+ T cells. The CDR3 region reads CASSHGRGGHSTDTQYF. The bases are TGCGCCAGCAGCCACGGCCGCGGGGGTCACAGCACAGATACGCAGTATTTT.